This T cell receptor (beta chain) derives from a study of shared clonotypes between healthy human individuals. Study context: A couple of women and three men aged 18 to 49 served as donors.

The assay was immunoSEQ multiplex PCR, and TCRdb's table has in-frame clones only and misses some. The top ten hold about 1.5% of the sample, which has 950,000 to 1,300,000 clones, around 76% seen once. The CDR3 covers 15 residues. Per germline, CDR1 SGHRS and CDR2 YFSETQ. Germline trimming cut 0 bases from V and 4 bases from J; bases unmatched to any gene: 5. The sequencing input was memory CD4+ T cells sorted from blood. Subset meaning: CD45RA-negative fraction. The chain is built from TRBV5-1 and TRBJ2-7; 9 bases line up with TRBD2. This TCR was sampled from a man aged 18 to 30 in good health. CDR3 nucleotides: TGCGCCAGCAGCTTGGAAGCGGGGGGCAGGTACGAGCAGTACTTC. Its translation is CASSLEAGGRYEQYF.